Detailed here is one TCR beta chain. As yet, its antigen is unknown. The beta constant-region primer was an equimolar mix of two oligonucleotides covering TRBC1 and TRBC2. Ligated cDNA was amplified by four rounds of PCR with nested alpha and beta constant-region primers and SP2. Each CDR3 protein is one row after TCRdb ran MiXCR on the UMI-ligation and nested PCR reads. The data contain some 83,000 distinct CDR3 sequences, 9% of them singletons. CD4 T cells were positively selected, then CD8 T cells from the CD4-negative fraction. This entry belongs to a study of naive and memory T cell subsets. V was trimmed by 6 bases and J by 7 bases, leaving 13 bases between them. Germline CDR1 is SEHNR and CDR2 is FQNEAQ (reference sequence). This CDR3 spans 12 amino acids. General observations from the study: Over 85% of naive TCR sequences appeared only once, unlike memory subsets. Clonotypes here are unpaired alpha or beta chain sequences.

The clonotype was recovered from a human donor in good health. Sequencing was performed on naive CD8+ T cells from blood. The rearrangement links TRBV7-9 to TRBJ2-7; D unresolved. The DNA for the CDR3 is TGTGCCAGCAGTCTCGGGTCGGCGGAGCAGTACTTC. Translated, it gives CASSLGSAEQYF. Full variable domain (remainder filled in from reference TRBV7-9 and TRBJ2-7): DTGVSQNPRHKITKRGQNVTFRCDPISEHNRLYWYRQTLGQGPEFLTYFQNEAQLEKSRLLSDRFSAERPKGSFSTLEIQRTEQGDSAMYLCASSLGSAEQYFGPGTRLTVT.